This is a list of T cell receptor beta chains from one sample in a study of beta chain features in type 1 diabetes. This table comes from immunoSEQ multiplex PCR, and its TCRdb copy is limited to in-frame clones, with some not included. The table has 330,000 or so clones, around 20% seen once. Sequencing was performed on naive CD4+ T cells from blood. The receptors here all came from a woman aged 18-29 years in good health. Each CDR3 is given with its conserved first and last residue. Fields, in order: clone size, D gene, J gene, V gene, CDR3 DNA, CDR3 protein. D genes are given only for firm matches. The size of a clone is reported for some rows only, either as once, few or many, or as a class for expanded clones.

abundance: .; d_gene: TRBD1; j_gene: TRBJ2-7; v_gene: TRBV7-2; CDR3nt: TGTGCCAGCAGGCGGACAGGGGGAACCTACGAGCAGTACTTC; CDR3aa: CASRRTGGTYEQYF
abundance: few; d_gene: .; j_gene: TRBJ2-7; v_gene: TRBV30; CDR3nt: TGTGCCTGGAGTGTAGGGGGGGGCGGGAGAGGGTACGAGCAGTACTTC; CDR3aa: CAWSVGGGGRGYEQYF
abundance: few; d_gene: .; j_gene: TRBJ1-6; v_gene: TRBV14; CDR3nt: TGTGCCAGCACTGGACTGCTCAATTCACCCCTCCACTTT; CDR3aa: CASTGLLNSPLHF
abundance: few; d_gene: TRBD2; j_gene: TRBJ2-5; v_gene: TRBV5-6; CDR3nt: TGTGCCAGCAGCTCTTTAGCGGGACACCTCCAAGAGACCCAGTACTTC; CDR3aa: CASSSLAGHLQETQYF
abundance: .; d_gene: TRBD2; j_gene: TRBJ2-7; v_gene: TRBV5-1; CDR3nt: TGCGCCAGCAGCTTGGGCATAGCTAGCGGGCCTTCCTACGAGCAGTACTTC; CDR3aa: CASSLGIASGPSYEQYF
abundance: few; d_gene: TRBD2; j_gene: TRBJ2-1; v_gene: TRBV19; CDR3nt: TGTGCCAGTACCCGACTAGCGGGGGGGTCCTACAATGAGCAGTTCTTC; CDR3aa: CASTRLAGGSYNEQFF
abundance: .; d_gene: .; j_gene: TRBJ1-1; v_gene: TRBV30; CDR3nt: TGTGCCTGTGCTGGGGGGGGGAACACTGAAGCTTTCTTT; CDR3aa: CACAGGGNTEAFF
abundance: few; d_gene: TRBD2; j_gene: TRBJ2-7; v_gene: TRBV7-8; CDR3nt: TGTGCCAGCAGCCCCAGCGGGGGCACCGAGCAGTACTTC; CDR3aa: CASSPSGGTEQYF
abundance: .; d_gene: TRBD2; j_gene: TRBJ2-1; v_gene: TRBV5-1; CDR3nt: TGCGCCAGCAGCTTGGCCATCGTAGCGGGAGGCAATGAGCAGTTCTTC; CDR3aa: CASSLAIVAGGNEQFF
abundance: .; d_gene: TRBD2; j_gene: TRBJ2-5; v_gene: TRBV7-9; CDR3nt: TGTGCCAGCAGCCCCGGGAGGGGGGAAGAGACCCAGTACTTC; CDR3aa: CASSPGRGEETQYF
abundance: few; d_gene: TRBD1; j_gene: TRBJ2-2; v_gene: TRBV6-1; CDR3nt: TGTGCCAGCCGGCCCGGGACAGGGGCCGGGGAGCTGTTTTTT; CDR3aa: CASRPGTGAGELFF